A selection of T cell receptor beta chains follows, all from one sample in a study of tumor and adjacent non-tumor tissue in lung cancer. MiXCR was run by TCRdb on the multiplex PCR reads, yielding one entry per CDR3 protein. The sample lists 81,000 or so distinct CDR3 sequences, approximately 78% seen once, with about 51% in the top ten. The sample taken for sequencing was distant non-tumor lung tissue. Receptors originate from a man in his 60s with non-small cell lung cancer. Both conserved end residues are part of each CDR3. The D gene is left open where the match is weak. Clone size is stated in some rows and not others, as once, few, many or a class when expanded.

V gene	J gene	clone size	D gene	CDR3 DNA	CDR3 protein
TRBV20-1	TRBJ1-3	.	.	TGCAGTGTCAGGGTTTTTGGCACCATATATTTC	CSVRVFGTIYF
TRBV29-1	TRBJ1-4	.	.	TGCAGCATCCGGGATAGACTTAATGAAAAACTGTTTTTT	CSIRDRLNEKLFF
TRBV7-8	TRBJ2-1	.	TRBD1	TGTGCCAGCAGCACAAGGACAGGGGTTGACCTCTACATTGAGCAGTTCTTC	CASSTRTGVDLYIEQFF
TRBV11-2	TRBJ2-6	.	.	TGTGCCAGCAGCTTAATTACAAAGAACAGGCCCTCTGGGGCCAACGTCCTGACTTTC	CASSLITKNRPSGANVLTF
TRBV11-2	TRBJ2-6	.	TRBD1	TGTGCCAGCAGCTTAGCTCCAAAGGACAGGCCTTCTGGGGCCAACGTCATGACTTTC	CASSLAPKDRPSGANVMTF
TRBV4-3	TRBJ1-2	.	TRBD1	TGCGCCAGCAGCCAAGAACAGGGGAAATATGGCTACACATTC	CASSQEQGKYGYTF
TRBV12-3/TRBV12-4	TRBJ2-1	.	TRBD1	TGTGCCAGCAGTTTTCTACAGGGGCCTATAGGTGACCATGAGCAGTTCTTC	CASSFLQGPIGDHEQFF
TRBV28	TRBJ1-5	.	.	TGTGCCAGCCCTCCCCGACGGGGAGACGTAAATCAGCCCCAGCAATTT	CASPPRRGDVNQPQQF
TRBV11-3	TRBJ2-2	.	.	TGTGCCAGCAACTTTACGATTGAGCTCGGGGAGCTGTTTTTT	CASNFTIELGELFF
TRBV11-2	TRBJ2-3	.	.	TGTGCCAGCAACTTAGTATCAGGGTTAGCTACAGTTACGCAGTATTTT	CASNLVSGLATVTQYF
TRBV4-1	TRBJ2-5	.	.	TGCGCCAGCAGCCCCTACTCGGAGGATCGGACCCAGTACTTC	CASSPYSEDRTQYF
TRBV4-2	TRBJ2-1	.	TRBD2	TGTGCTAGCAGCCTGGCCGGGACTAGCGCAATTGAGCAGTTCTTC	CASSLAGTSAIEQFF
TRBV5-4	TRBJ2-1	.	TRBD2	TGTGTCAGCAGCGGGGGTGGGAGGATCAGAAATGAGCAGTTCTTC	CVSSGGGRIRNEQFF
TRBV11-2	TRBJ2-3	.	.	TGTGCCGGCAGCTTGGTCGCCGGGGGGCGGACAGATACGCAGTATTTT	CAGSLVAGGRTDTQYF
TRBV6-5	TRBJ2-6	.	TRBD2	TGTGCCAGCAGCCTAGCGGGAGCCAGCTTTTGGGCCAACGTCCTGGCTTTC	CASSLAGASFWANVLAF
TRBV6-6	TRBJ1-1	.	.	TGTGCCATCAGTGTGACAAGGGGCGCGACTGAAGCTTTCTTT	CAISVTRGATEAFF
TRBV11-2	TRBJ2-5	.	TRBD1	TGTGCCAGCAAGTCTACAGGGGGAGAGACCAAGTACTTC	CASKSTGGETKYF
TRBV6-1	TRBJ1-1	.	.	TGTGCCAGCAGTGAAGGCACGGGCGACACTGAGGCTTTCTTT	CASSEGTGDTEAFF
TRBV4-3	TRBJ2-2	.	.	TGCGCCAACAGCCCCAGACTGGGTGGGGGCAGCACCGGGGAGCTGTTTTTT	CANSPRLGGGSTGELFF
TRBV11-3	TRBJ2-5	.	TRBD2	TGTGCCACCAGCATCGGACTAGCGGGGGGGAATACCCAGTACTTC	CATSIGLAGGNTQYF
TRBV20-1	TRBJ1-2	many	.	TGCAGTGCTAGACAGGGAAGGAGTATCTCCTATGGCTACACCTTC	CSARQGRSISYGYTF
TRBV12-3/TRBV12-4	TRBJ2-5	few	.	TGTGCCAGCAGTGCCACTGGAGGGGCCTCTAGGGCCCAGTACTTC	CASSATGGASRAQYF
TRBV6-2/TRBV6-3	TRBJ2-2	many	.	TGTGCCAGCAGTTACTCGAGTATACCCGGGGAGCTGTTTTTT	CASSYSSIPGELFF
TRBV20-1	TRBJ2-3	.	.	TGCAGTGCCACACACAGCAGTTTCACAGATACGCAGTTTTTT	CSATHSSFTDTQFF
TRBV29-1	TRBJ2-1	.	.	TGCAGCGTTACGGGCTATCGAACACCGAGTATTGTGCAGTTCTTC	CSVTGYRTPSIVQFF
TRBV20-1	TRBJ2-1	.	TRBD2	TGCAGTGCTAAGCCGACTAGCGGGAGGGTCAGTGAGCAGTTCTTC	CSAKPTSGRVSEQFF
TRBV6-1	TRBJ2-3	few	TRBD2	TGTGCCAGCAGTGAGACCTTAGCGGGAGGGCGCGATACGCAGTATTTT	CASSETLAGGRDTQYF
TRBV4-3	TRBJ1-1	.	.	TGCACCAGCAGCCAAGACGTTCCGGACAGTTTGGGCTCTGAAGCTTTCTTT	CTSSQDVPDSLGSEAFF
TRBV20-1	TRBJ1-2	many	.	TGCAGTGCTAGTGGGCAGGTCGAGGGCTATGGCTACACCTTC	CSASGQVEGYGYTF
TRBV27	TRBJ2-5	.	TRBD1	TGTGCCAGCAGTTTATCGACAGGGGGGCAAGAGACCCAGTACTTC	CASSLSTGGQETQYF
TRBV6-2/TRBV6-3	TRBJ2-7	.	.	TGTCCCAGGAGTTACAACCGGCCAGGGTTCGGCGAGCAGTACTTC	CPRSYNRPGFGEQYF
TRBV11-1	TRBJ2-1	many	.	TGTGCCAGCAGCTTAGAGAGGACGACCTACAATGAGCAGTTCTTC	CASSLERTTYNEQFF
TRBV11-3	TRBJ2-2	.	TRBD2	TGTGCCAGCAGCTCTCGGGGAGCGGGAAGATACAGAGCCGGGGATCTGTCTTTT	CASSSRGAGRYRAGDLSF
TRBV4-2	TRBJ2-7	.	.	TGTGCCAGCAGCCAAGGGACTAACTCCTACGAGCAATACTTC	CASSQGTNSYEQYF
TRBV29-1	TRBJ2-2	few	.	TGTAGCGTTGTAGCCAGGAACGCCGGGGAGCTGTTTTTT	CSVVARNAGELFF
TRBV5-4	TRBJ2-3	many	.	TGTGCCAGCAGCTCAACTCCAACAGGGTCGAATGCAGATACGCAGTATTTT	CASSSTPTGSNADTQYF
TRBV5-1	TRBJ2-7	.	.	TGCGCCAGCAGCCGGGACGGGAGCTCCTACGAGCAGTACTTC	CASSRDGSSYEQYF
TRBV20-1	TRBJ2-3	.	.	TGCAGTGCTAGAACCCCGGGACACGCCAAAGATATGCAGTATTTT	CSARTPGHAKDMQYF
TRBV29-1	TRBJ2-7	.	TRBD2	TGCAGCGTTGAAGATCGGGGGGGATACGAGCAATACTTC	CSVEDRGGYEQYF
TRBV11-2	TRBJ2-5	.	.	TGTACCAGCAGCTCCACAATGGGGGGACCAAAGGAGATCCAATACTTC	CTSSSTMGGPKEIQYF